This TCR beta chain was identified during a study of T-cell reconstitution after alpha-beta-depleted transplantation in children. This sample's TCRbeta library carried unique molecular identifier barcodes. Each CDR3 protein gets one entry after TCRdb re-called the PCR reads with MiXCR. Of 98,000 or so distinct CDR3 sequences listed, less than 25% are singletons. The germline V and J ends were trimmed by 7 bases and 0 bases, with 14 bases remaining between them. Looked up from germline, CDR1 is LNHDA and CDR2 is SQIVND (reference sequence). CDR3 length equals 15 residues. This clonotype appeared once. This specimen consisted of PBMCs, obtained before TCRalphabeta/CD19-depleted stem cell transplant. The receptor comes from a boy aged 2 to 9 with acute lymphoblastic leukemia, due to receive a stem cell transplant. V is TRBV19 and J is TRBJ2-3; D is perhaps TRBD1 or TRBD2 (5 bases each). The CDR3 sequence is CASKIPGDSTDTQYF. The CDR3, as DNA: TGTGCCAGTAAAATACCCGGGGACAGCACAGATACGCAGTATTTT.